This passage covers 9 T cell receptor beta chains from one sample sequenced in a study of T cell responses to AZD1222 COVID-19 vaccine. TCRdb keeps only in-frame clones here, not all; method: immunoSEQ multiplex PCR. The sample yields under 150,000 clones, 85% to 95% seen once. The specimen was peripheral blood, collected on day 0 of AZD1222 vaccination. These receptors all come from an adult in good health.

A single count supports this clone. A junction boundary mismatches the germline segment, possibly from a read error. This chain joins TRBV6-2 or TRBV6-3 and TRBJ1-1; D gene ambiguous. The CDR3 runs to 15 residues. Germline CDR1 and CDR2: MNHEY and SVGEGT. For the CDR3, the DNA is TGTGCCAGCAGTCAGGCCCGGGCCATAAACAGTGAAGCTTTCTTT. Translation: CASSQARAINSEAFF.

The rearrangement uses TRBV7-8 and TRBJ1-2; D unresolved. Per germline, CDR1 SGHVS and CDR2 FQNEAQ. V lost 1 base and J lost 5, with 14 bases in between. This CDR3 contains 15 residues. The CDR3 sequence: CASSLGTKSGYGYTF. The CDR3 bases are TGTGCCAGCAGCTTAGGGACCAAGAGTGGGTATGGCTACACCTTC.

The chain recombines TRBV5-1 with TRBJ2-7; D call uncertain. CDR1 and CDR2 (germline): SGHRS, YFSETQ. V dropped 2 bases and J dropped 3 bases, with 9 bases sitting between them. This CDR3 is built from 13 residues. CDR3 sequence: CASSLGTNYEQYF. The CDR3 nucleotides read TGCGCCAGCAGCTTAGGCACAAACTACGAGCAGTACTTC.

The chain combines TRBV7-9 with TRBJ1-4, with 12 bases identical to TRBD1. CDR3 length: 15 residues. The V gene end was trimmed by 1 base and the J gene end by 6 bases; junction bases not matched to a gene: 0. The germline gives CDR1 SEHNR, CDR2 FQNEAQ (reference sequence). CDR3 loop: CASSLGDRGHEKLFF. CDR3 DNA: TGTGCCAGCAGCTTAGGGGACAGGGGGCATGAAAAACTGTTTTTT.

The CDR3 region is CASTLSQGDYEQYF. Written as DNA, the CDR3 is TGTGCCAGCACCCTAAGCCAGGGAGACTACGAGCAGTACTTC. This chain connects TRBV11-2 to TRBJ2-7; D assignment may be TRBD1 or TRBD2 (5 bases each). V was pared by 7 bases and J by 3 bases, with 16 bases between. The CDR3 totals 14 residues. CDR1 SGHAT and CDR2 FQNNGV come from the germline V gene.

The chain carries TRBV5-4 and TRBJ2-2, with 8 bases matching TRBD2. Germline V CDR1 and CDR2: SGHNT, YYREEE (reference sequence). The CDR3 is 16 residues long. J lost 3 bases, V lost 3 bases, and 7 bases had no gene match. In DNA, the CDR3 is TGTGCCAGCAGCTCGGCGGGGGGCAGTGACACCGGGGAGCTGTTTTTT. Encoded protein: CASSSAGGSDTGELFF.

This clone was detected a few times. The V gene is TRBV4-3, the J gene TRBJ1-6; D gene unclear. Trimming shortened V by 1 base and J by 7 bases, and 11 bases separated the two germline ends. The length of the CDR3 is 15 residues. The germline CDR1 and CDR2 sequences are LGHNA and YSLEER. This CDR3 is CASSQVLGGNSPLHF. CDR3 bases: TGCGCCAGCAGCCAAGTGCTTGGTGGGAATTCACCCCTCCACTTT.

This clone is a singleton in its sample. The genes are TRBV15 and TRBJ2-3; possibly TRBD1 for D (6 bases). CDR3 length equals 17 residues. V was cut by 6 bases and J by 5 bases, with 24 bases left in between. Germline CDR1 reads LNHNV; CDR2 reads YYDKDF (reference sequence). The CDR3 loop reads CATSQSPDRILGDTQYF. In nucleotides, the CDR3 is TGTGCCACCAGTCAATCCCCAGACAGGATACTTGGAGATACGCAGTATTTT.

The gene calls are TRBV5-1 and TRBJ2-2; D perhaps matches TRBD1 (6 bases). V lost 0 bases and J lost 6, with 9 bases in between. This CDR3 spans 14 amino acids. Germline-derived CDR1 and CDR2 are SGHRS and YFSETQ. For the CDR3, the DNA is TGCGCCAGCAGCTTGGTTCAGGGGTCCGGGGAGCTGTTTTTT. Amino acids: CASSLVQGSGELFF. The full variable domain, rest sourced from reference TRBV5-1 and TRBJ2-2, is KAGVTQTPRYLIKTRGQQVTLSCSPISGHRSVSWYQQTPGQGLQFLFEYFSETQRNKGNFPGRFSGRQFSNSRSEMNVSTLELGDSALYLCASSLVQGSGELFFGEGSRLTVL.